One sample yielded the 19 T cell receptor beta chains listed below, sequenced in a study of blood T cell repertoires in COVID-19. Libraries were prepared by immunoSEQ multiplex PCR; TCRdb keeps only in-frame clonotypes and omits some of them. The data contain tens of thousands of clones, less than 95% of them singletons. Sequenced input: peripheral blood. The receptors stem from a human donor in a cohort sampled during active COVID-19.

The CDR3 bases are TGTGCCAGCAGTGTTTTTGGGACAGGGGGCCAAAACATTCAGTACTTC. Protein: CASSVFGTGGQNIQYF. The J gene is TRBJ2-4, the V gene TRBV2; 12 nucleotides align to TRBD1. The CDR3 extends over 16 amino acids. V was pared by 4 bases and J by 5 bases, with 6 bases of the junction left unmatched. Per germline, CDR1 SNHLY and CDR2 FYNNEI.

V gene TRBV27 combines with J gene TRBJ1-4; TRBD1 is a possible D gene (6 bases). V dropped 5 bases and J dropped 7 bases, with 14 bases sitting between them. CDR1 is MNHEY and CDR2 is SMNVEV in the germline V gene (reference sequence). CDR3 length: 14 amino acids. The CDR3 spells CASSITGFGEKLFF. The CDR3 bases are TGTGCCAGCAGTATTACAGGGTTCGGTGAAAAACTGTTTTTT.

CDR3 residues: CASGQGAFLGYTF. The CDR3 nucleotides are TGTGCCAGCGGGCAGGGGGCATTTCTCGGCTACACCTTC. The chain uses TRBV12-3 or TRBV12-4 and TRBJ1-2; TRBD1 matches at 8 bases. CDR3 length: 13 amino acids. The J segment lost 8 bases and the V segment lost 8 bases, leaving 10 bases of the junction unmatched.

The table lists this clone with a few counts. The V and J genes are TRBV2 and TRBJ2-2; a weak D match, TRBD2 (5 bases). The V end was cut by 5 bases, the J end by 4 bases, with 8 bases between. CDR1 and CDR2 from the germline V gene are SNHLY and FYNNEI. The CDR3 loop spans 13 amino acids. This chain's CDR3 is CASSKDFTGELFF. The CDR3, as DNA: TGTGCCAGCAGTAAGGACTTCACCGGGGAGCTGTTTTTT.

The gene calls are TRBV28 and TRBJ2-7; 11 bases match TRBD2. Germline CDR1 and CDR2: MDHEN and SYDVKM. V dropped 6 bases and J dropped 6; count of bases not matched to a gene: 7. The CDR3 contains 14 residues. CDR3 sequence (DNA): TGTGCCAGCAGGGGGACTAGCGGAATACGCGAGCAGTACTTC. This codes for CASRGTSGIREQYF.

The V and J genes are TRBV28 and TRBJ2-5, with 10 bases matching TRBD2. The CDR3 is made up of 16 amino acids. In germline, CDR1 is MDHEN, CDR2 SYDVKM. Trimming took 6 bases from V and 5 from J; bases not matched to a gene: 12. The CDR3 reads CASSSPLAGPRETQYF. DNA for the CDR3: TGTGCCAGCAGCTCCCCACTAGCGGGACCACGGGAGACCCAGTACTTC.

This clone was seen once. The V gene is TRBV6-5, the J gene TRBJ2-7; 8 nucleotides agree with TRBD1. The junction had 11 bases not matched to a gene; V was cut back by 7 bases and J by 6 bases. CDR3 length: 14 amino acids. Looked up from germline, CDR1 is MNHEY and CDR2 is SVGAGI. The CDR3 is CASKPRGLAGEQYF. The CDR3 coding sequence is TGTGCCAGCAAGCCCAGGGGGCTAGCAGGCGAGCAGTACTTC.

This rearrangement joins TRBV3-1 (or the pseudogene TRBV3-2) to TRBJ2-5; D may be TRBD1 (5 bases). This CDR3 is 15 amino acids long. The V end lost 2 bases, the J end lost 2 bases, and 12 bases lay between the germline ends. CDR1 and CDR2 from the germline V gene are LGHDT and YNNKEL (reference sequence). In nucleotides, the CDR3 is TGTGCCAGCAGCCAACACTCGACAGCGCAAGAGACCCAGTACTTC. Protein sequence: CASSQHSTAQETQYF.

This clone was counted a single time. The genes are TRBV7-9 and TRBJ2-1; 10 bases are a match to TRBD2. V shed 0 bases, J shed 7 bases, and the junction held 6 bases outside the gene matches. CDR1 SEHNR and CDR2 FQNEAQ come from the germline V gene (reference sequence). The CDR3 contains 16 residues. CDR3 protein: CASSLAASGSRNEQFF. Here the CDR3 DNA reads TGTGCCAGCAGCTTAGCCGCTAGCGGGAGTCGAAATGAGCAGTTCTTC.

The rearrangement links TRBV24-1 to TRBJ2-2; 9 nucleotides align to TRBD1. V shed 3 bases and J 8 bases; nucleotides not matched to a gene: 6. The length of the CDR3 is 15 residues. Germline assignment: CDR1 KGHDR and CDR2 SFDVKD. The CDR3 nucleotides read TGTGCCACCAGTGATGCCGGGACAGGGATTGGGGAGCTGTTTTTT. Its protein is CATSDAGTGIGELFF.

V is TRBV6-1 and J is TRBJ2-2, with 9 bases fitting TRBD2. Germline V gene data show CDR1 as MNHNS and CDR2 as SASEGT. V lost 3 bases and J lost 8; bases outside the gene matches: 10. CDR3 size: 16 residues. For the CDR3, the DNA is TGTGCCAGCAGTGATGAGGGACTAGCTAAGTCGGGGGAGCTGTTTTTT. It is translated as CASSDEGLAKSGELFF.

The chain joins TRBV27 to TRBJ1-5, with TRBD1 matching over 7 bases. CDR3 length: 15 amino acids. V was pared by 2 bases and J by 2 bases, with 3 bases of the junction left unmatched. Germline CDR1 MNHEY, CDR2 SMNVEV (reference sequence). CDR3 protein: CASSLEGAGNQPQHF. The CDR3 DNA is TGTGCCAGCAGTTTAGAGGGGGCTGGCAATCAGCCCCAGCATTTT.

The V call is TRBV5-1, the J call TRBJ1-2; 12 bases are shared with TRBD1. The CDR3 spans 17 residues. The V gene's germline CDR1 is SGHRS and CDR2 YFSETQ. The V segment lost 3 bases and the J segment 7 bases; nucleotides outside the gene matches: 13. The CDR3 nucleotides read TGCGCCAGCAGCTCCTCCGGGACAGGGGGCACTCTAGGTGGCTACACCTTC. It is translated as CASSSSGTGGTLGGYTF.

This sequence joins TRBV24-1 and TRBJ2-7; perhaps TRBD1 as D (5 bases). The CDR3 is 12 residues long. Germline assignment: CDR1 KGHDR and CDR2 SFDVKD. Trimming took off 4 bases at V and 5 bases at J, with 8 bases between the two ends. CDR3 sequence reads: CATSDTTDEQYF. CDR3 in DNA: TGTGCCACCAGTGACACGACAGACGAGCAGTACTTC.

This sequence joins TRBV19 and TRBJ2-7, with 8 positions matching TRBD1. Germline V CDR1 and CDR2: LNHDA, SQIVND (reference sequence). This CDR3 region has 15 residues. V was pared by 3 bases and J by 3 bases, with 7 bases of the junction left unmatched. The CDR3, as DNA: TGTGCCAGTAGTATTAAGACAGGGGTTAACTACGAGCAGTACTTC. Encoded protein: CASSIKTGVNYEQYF.

This chain uses TRBV13 with TRBJ2-5; D unclear. The germline V gene encodes CDR1 PRHDT and CDR2 FYEKMQ (reference sequence). Deletions cut 4 bases from V and 5 bases from J, with 11 bases between. The CDR3 covers 13 residues. The chain's CDR3 is CASSSGVRETQYF. CDR3 DNA sequence: TGTGCCAGCAGCTCAGGAGTGAGGGAGACCCAGTACTTC.

The chain combines TRBV6-5 with TRBJ1-1, with 7 nucleotides matching TRBD1. From germline, CDR1 is MNHEY and CDR2 SVGAGI. The CDR3 covers 15 residues. Trimming at V came to 6 bases and at J to 9 bases, leaving 16 bases not matched to a gene. The CDR3 loop is CASRKQGGVQTQAFF. The CDR3 nucleotides are TGTGCCAGCAGGAAACAAGGGGGCGTTCAGACTCAAGCTTTCTTT.

The chain joins TRBV2 to TRBJ2-2; D is possibly TRBD2 (7 bases). CDR1 and CDR2 from the germline V gene are SNHLY and FYNNEI. Trimming pared 7 bases from V and 5 bases from J, leaving 14 bases between. The CDR3 sequence is 14 residues long. CDR3 sequence reads: CASNLGGGTGELFF. The CDR3 bases are TGTGCCAGCAACCTAGGGGGGGGAACCGGGGAGCTGTTTTTT.

The V call is TRBV5-4, the J call TRBJ2-1, with TRBD1 identical over 9 bases. CDR1 SGHNT and CDR2 YYREEE come from the germline V gene (reference sequence). J lost 2 bases, V lost 4 bases, and 4 bases had no gene match. The CDR3 is made up of 15 amino acids. The CDR3 sequence: CASSPRDRAYNEQFF. CDR3 DNA sequence: TGTGCCAGCAGCCCTCGGGACAGGGCCTACAATGAGCAGTTCTTC.